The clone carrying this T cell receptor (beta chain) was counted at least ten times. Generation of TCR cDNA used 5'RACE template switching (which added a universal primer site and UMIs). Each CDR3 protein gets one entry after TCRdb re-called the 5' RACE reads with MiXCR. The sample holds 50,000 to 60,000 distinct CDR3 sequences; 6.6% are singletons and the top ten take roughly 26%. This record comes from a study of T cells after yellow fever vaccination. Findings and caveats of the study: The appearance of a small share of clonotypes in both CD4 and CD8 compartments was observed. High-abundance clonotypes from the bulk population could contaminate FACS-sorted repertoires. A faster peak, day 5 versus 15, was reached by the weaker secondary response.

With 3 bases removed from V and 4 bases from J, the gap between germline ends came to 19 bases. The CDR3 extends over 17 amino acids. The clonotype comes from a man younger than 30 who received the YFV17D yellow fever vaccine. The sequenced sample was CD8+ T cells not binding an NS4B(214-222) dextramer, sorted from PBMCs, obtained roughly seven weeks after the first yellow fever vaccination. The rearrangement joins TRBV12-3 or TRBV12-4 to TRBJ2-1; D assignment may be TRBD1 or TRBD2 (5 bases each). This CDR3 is CASSFGVYGDGYNEQFF. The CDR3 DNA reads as TGTGCCAGCAGTTTCGGGGTATACGGGGACGGTTACAATGAGCAGTTCTTC.